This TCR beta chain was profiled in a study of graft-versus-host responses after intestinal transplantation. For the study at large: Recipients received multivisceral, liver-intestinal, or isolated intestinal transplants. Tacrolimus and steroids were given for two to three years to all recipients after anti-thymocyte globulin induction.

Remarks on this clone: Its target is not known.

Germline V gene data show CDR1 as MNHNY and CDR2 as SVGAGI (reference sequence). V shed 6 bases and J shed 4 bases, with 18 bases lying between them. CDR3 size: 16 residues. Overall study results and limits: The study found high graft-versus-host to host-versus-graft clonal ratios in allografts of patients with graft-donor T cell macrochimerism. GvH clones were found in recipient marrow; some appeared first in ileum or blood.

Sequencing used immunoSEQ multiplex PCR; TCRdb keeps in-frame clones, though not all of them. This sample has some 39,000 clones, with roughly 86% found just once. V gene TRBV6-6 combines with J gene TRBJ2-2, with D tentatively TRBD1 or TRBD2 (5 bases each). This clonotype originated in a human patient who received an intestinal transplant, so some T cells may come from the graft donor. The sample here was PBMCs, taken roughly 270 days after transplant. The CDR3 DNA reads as TGTGCCAGCAGCCGTCCGGGGCCCGGCAGCACCGGGGAGCTGTTTTTT. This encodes CASSRPGPGSTGELFF.